This TCR beta chain was recovered during a study of blood T cell repertoires in COVID-19. Trimming took 1 base from V and 6 from J, leaving 15 bases between them. The CDR3 contains 15 residues. The germline V gene has CDR1 SEHNR and CDR2 FQNEAQ (reference sequence). The method was immunoSEQ multiplex PCR; TCRdb's version includes in-frame clones alone and lacks a portion of them. Counted here are tens of thousands of clones, 65% to 80% occurring once; the ten biggest clones make up around 9.7%. This clonotype was sampled from a human donor in a cohort sampled during active COVID-19. The chain employs TRBV7-9 and TRBJ1-1; tentatively, D is TRBD1 (5 bases). Sequencing input: peripheral blood. The CDR3, as DNA: TGTGCCAGCAGCTTAGTCCGCGGGGGGGACGCTGAAGCTTTCTTT. Protein product: CASSLVRGGDAEAFF.